This T cell receptor (beta chain) was captured in a study of blood T cell repertoires in COVID-19. The overall study: PBMCs, B-cell-depleted T cells, or T cells were the source of the cDNA or gDNA that made up the material.

V was pared by 4 bases and J by 0 bases, with 4 bases between. This CDR3 spans 12 amino acids. Per the germline V gene, CDR1 is SQVTM and CDR2 is ANQGSEA. Only one count was recorded for this clone. Authors' analysis steps: Cell counts per sample came from amplifying reference gene primers. Repertoires were generated with immunoSEQ multiplex PCR, while TCRdb's copy carries only in-frame clones and drops some. That table furnishes V, J and clone size, whereas the DNA furnished D and trimming. The sample has about 280,000 clones; 86% are singletons. The sequenced sample was peripheral blood. The TCR comes from a man aged 35 to 55 with active or convalescent COVID-19. This rearrangement joins TRBV29-1 to TRBJ1-3; D not resolved. CDR3 coding DNA: TGCAGCGTTGTTATCTCTGGAAACACCATATATTTT. Protein: CSVVISGNTIYF.